This TCR beta chain was profiled in a study of beta chain features in type 1 diabetes. Whole-study findings and limits: At VDJ recombination sites, type 1 diabetes patients had fewer insertions and more deleted nucleotides. Within the patient group, naive, central memory and Treg TCRB repertoires appeared more similar to each other than within healthy donors. Cells that show high TCR expression could be over-represented by cDNA sequencing. In all four CD4+ subsets, TCRB CDR3 length was significantly, moderately reduced in type 1 diabetes.

Details on this clone: Its antigen remains unknown.

Per germline, CDR1 SGHAT and CDR2 FQNNGV. There are 14 residues in the CDR3. The V end lost 1 base, the J end lost 6 bases, and 10 bases lay between the germline ends. Reverse transcription of all isolated RNA meant that expressed TCRB transcripts were sequenced. The repertoire was sequenced with immunoSEQ multiplex PCR; TCRdb's copy has only in-frame clones and lacks some. Altogether more than 150,000 clones are present, around 9.7% being singletons, with the ten largest covering about 0.65%. The single heparinised draw taken from each donor contained about 100 mL of blood on average. Sequenced input: central memory CD4+ T cells from blood. The V and J genes are TRBV11-2 and TRBJ2-4; D not resolved. The TCR originated in a woman in her twenties or thirties with type 1 diabetes. CDR3 region: CASSLVAGLNIQYF. CDR3 DNA sequence: TGTGCCAGCAGCTTAGTGGCAGGTCTAAACATTCAGTACTTC.